This is a list of T cell receptor beta chains from one sample in a study of control samples from healthy donors and cancer patients. Generated by immunoSEQ multiplex PCR, the TCRdb table keeps only in-frame clones and is missing some. The table lists over 150,000 clones, roughly 95% of them singletons. The sequenced material came from blood. Receptors originate from a woman aged 25 to 39 in good health. The CDR3 runs from the conserved cysteine through the conserved F or W. Fields, in order: V gene, clone size, J gene, D gene, CDR3 protein, CDR3 DNA. A D gene is named only where the DNA matches it firmly. Part of the rows lack a size; the others show once, few, many or a class for expanded clones.

V gene: TRBV11-1; clone size: once; J gene: TRBJ2-7; D gene: .; CDR3 protein: CASSLELYEQYF; CDR3 DNA: TGTGCCAGCAGCTTAGAGTTATACGAGCAGTACTTC
V gene: TRBV28; clone size: .; J gene: TRBJ1-2; D gene: .; CDR3 protein: CASSFQPNYGYTF; CDR3 DNA: TGTGCCAGCAGTTTCCAGCCTAACTATGGCTACACCTTC
V gene: TRBV9; clone size: .; J gene: TRBJ1-3; D gene: .; CDR3 protein: CASSVVGRPPGNTIYF; CDR3 DNA: TGTGCCAGCAGCGTAGTAGGCAGGCCTCCTGGAAACACCATATATTTT
V gene: TRBV30; clone size: .; J gene: TRBJ2-5; D gene: .; CDR3 protein: CAWSHGLQGMVETQYF; CDR3 DNA: TGTGCCTGGAGTCACGGGTTACAGGGTATGGTGGAGACCCAGTACTTC
V gene: TRBV12-3/TRBV12-4; clone size: .; J gene: TRBJ1-1; D gene: .; CDR3 protein: CASSTGTHTEAFF; CDR3 DNA: TGTGCCAGCAGTACAGGGACGCACACTGAAGCTTTCTTT
V gene: TRBV6-5; clone size: .; J gene: TRBJ2-7; D gene: TRBD1; CDR3 protein: CASSFSGTGTSYEQYF; CDR3 DNA: TGTGCCAGCAGTTTCTCCGGGACAGGGACAAGTTACGAGCAGTACTTC
V gene: TRBV19; clone size: .; J gene: TRBJ1-3; D gene: .; CDR3 protein: CASSLTPGGQEKYFGNTIYF; CDR3 DNA: TGTGCCAGTAGTCTCACCCCGGGGGGGCAGGAAAAATACTTTGGAAACACCATATATTTT
V gene: TRBV9; clone size: .; J gene: TRBJ2-3; D gene: TRBD2; CDR3 protein: CASSLGLASDTQYF; CDR3 DNA: TGTGCCAGCAGCTTGGGACTAGCTTCAGATACGCAGTATTTT
V gene: TRBV18; clone size: .; J gene: TRBJ2-3; D gene: TRBD2; CDR3 protein: CASSPLPTGLATDTQYF; CDR3 DNA: TGTGCCAGCTCACCACTCCCCACGGGACTAGCGACAGATACGCAGTATTTT
V gene: TRBV5-1; clone size: .; J gene: TRBJ1-5; D gene: .; CDR3 protein: CASSLTPNQPQHF; CDR3 DNA: TGCGCCAGCAGCTTAACTCCCAATCAGCCCCAGCATTTT
V gene: TRBV15; clone size: once; J gene: TRBJ2-7; D gene: .; CDR3 protein: CATSRRRDGSYEQYF; CDR3 DNA: TGTGCCACCAGCAGAAGGAGGGACGGTTCCTACGAGCAGTACTTC
V gene: TRBV30; clone size: .; J gene: TRBJ1-5; D gene: .; CDR3 protein: CAWSAFQGQPQHF; CDR3 DNA: TGTGCCTGGAGTGCCTTCCAGGGGCAGCCCCAGCATTTT
V gene: TRBV28; clone size: .; J gene: TRBJ1-2; D gene: .; CDR3 protein: CASSDVRSVKRGGYTF; CDR3 DNA: TGTGCCAGCAGTGACGTGCGGTCAGTCAAGCGGGGTGGCTACACCTTC
V gene: TRBV11-3; clone size: .; J gene: TRBJ1-1; D gene: TRBD1; CDR3 protein: CASSEGQGQGTEAFF; CDR3 DNA: TGTGCCAGCAGCGAGGGACAGGGGCAAGGCACTGAAGCTTTCTTT
V gene: TRBV9; clone size: .; J gene: TRBJ2-7; D gene: .; CDR3 protein: CASSTQGGLYYEQYF; CDR3 DNA: TGTGCCAGCAGCACTCAGGGAGGACTGTACTACGAGCAGTACTTC
V gene: TRBV29-1; clone size: .; J gene: TRBJ1-5; D gene: .; CDR3 protein: CSVEVTGNQPQHF; CDR3 DNA: TGCAGCGTTGAGGTTACAGGGAATCAGCCCCAGCATTTT
V gene: TRBV27; clone size: .; J gene: TRBJ1-1; D gene: TRBD1; CDR3 protein: CASSAGGSNTEAFF; CDR3 DNA: TGTGCCAGCAGTGCAGGGGGAAGTAACACTGAAGCTTTCTTT
V gene: TRBV25-1; clone size: .; J gene: TRBJ1-3; D gene: .; CDR3 protein: CASSESYSGNTIYF; CDR3 DNA: TGTGCCAGCAGTGAATCGTACTCTGGAAACACCATATATTTT